The 25 T cell receptor beta chains listed next were all sequenced from one sample in a study of CD8+CD57+ T cells in acquired aplastic anemia. Genomic DNA acted as the template from which TCR beta VDJ combination and CDR3 sequence profiling were carried out. TCRdb reprocessed the reads via MiXCR and lists one record per CDR3 protein. The sample contains 300,000 or so distinct CDR3 sequences, around 60% of which appear only once. The sequencing input was sorted CD4+, CD8+, or CD8+CD57+ T cells (not recorded which) from PBMCs. Receptor source: a human donor with severe aplastic anemia or a healthy control (not recorded which).

This chain uses TRBV20-1 with TRBJ2-7, with 11 bases that match TRBD2. Germline-derived CDR1 and CDR2 are DFQATT and SNEGSKA (reference sequence). This CDR3 is built from 15 residues. Trimming took 1 base from V and 3 from J; bases not matched to a gene: 5. DNA for the CDR3: TGCAGTGCTAGAGTTGGGACTAGCGGACTCTACGAGCAGTACTTC. The encoded protein is CSARVGTSGLYEQYF.

There are many counts of this clonotype. The chain links TRBV24-1 to TRBJ1-5, with D possibly being TRBD1 (6 bases). The CDR3 consists of 14 residues. CDR1 and CDR2 (germline): KGHDR, SFDVKD. Trimming pared 4 bases from V and 6 bases from J, leaving 12 bases between. Written as DNA, the CDR3 is TGTGCCACCAGTGAGGGGGGCGTCAGTCAGCCCCAGCATTTT. It encodes CATSEGGVSQPQHF.

The chain recombines TRBV20-1 with TRBJ2-7; 8 bases line up with TRBD1. Trimming removed 1 base from V and 3 bases from J; junction bases left unmatched: 14. Germline V gene data show CDR1 as DFQATT and CDR2 as SNEGSKA (reference sequence). The CDR3 covers 17 residues. In nucleotides, the CDR3 is TGCAGTGCTAGAGGCCCATACCAGGGGGCTATGAACTACGAGCAGTACTTC. Translated, it gives CSARGPYQGAMNYEQYF.

This CDR3 reads CATSEGLGNTEAFF. DNA for the CDR3: TGTGCCACCAGCGAGGGACTGGGGAACACTGAAGCTTTCTTT. The gene calls are TRBV15 and TRBJ1-1; D might be TRBD1 (5 bases). Trimming took 5 bases from V and 1 from J, leaving 11 bases between them. The CDR3 has 14 residues. Germline lookup yields CDR1 LNHNV and CDR2 YYDKDF (reference sequence).

The CDR3 here is CASSEEGTGVYEQYF. The CDR3 DNA reads as TGTGCCAGCAGTGAAGAGGGGACAGGAGTCTACGAGCAGTACTTC. The V gene is TRBV2, the J gene TRBJ2-7, with 8 bases identical to TRBD1. Germline-derived CDR1 and CDR2 are SNHLY and FYNNEI. V shed 1 base, J shed 3 bases, and the junction held 5 bases outside the gene matches. This CDR3 comprises 15 residues.

This clonotype was observed a few times. This chain uses TRBV20-1 with TRBJ1-1, with D possibly matching TRBD1 (5 bases). The germline V and J ends were trimmed by 7 bases and 2 bases, with 11 bases remaining between them. The CDR3 is 12 amino acids. Germline V gene data show CDR1 as DFQATT and CDR2 as SNEGSKA (reference sequence). The CDR3 DNA reads as TGCAGTGGAAGGGGTGTAAACACTGAAGCTTTCTTT. It is translated as CSGRGVNTEAFF.

This clonotype was detected many times. The J gene is TRBJ2-5, the V gene TRBV7-3; D gene unclear. Per germline, CDR1 SGHTA and CDR2 FQGTGA. V was cut by 4 bases and J by 7 bases, with 16 bases left in between. The CDR3 runs to 14 residues. CDR3 DNA sequence: TGTGCCAGCAGCTCCCTCGCCCTCGACGGGACCCAGTACTTC. Its translation: CASSSLALDGTQYF.

The chain carries TRBV7-9 and TRBJ2-7; D is ambiguous. Germline V gene data show CDR1 as SEHNR and CDR2 as FQNEAQ (reference sequence). V was shortened by 4 bases and J by 3 bases, with 19 bases between the two germline ends. CDR3 length: 16 amino acids. CDR3 loop: CASSSYPARRHYEQYF. CDR3 nucleotide sequence: TGTGCCAGCAGCTCGTACCCCGCTAGGCGCCACTACGAGCAGTACTTC.

This clonotype was seen at least ten times. CDR3 sequence reads: CASSQTGTGREQYF. In nucleotides, the CDR3 is TGCGCCAGCAGCCAGACCGGGACAGGGCGCGAGCAGTACTTC. V is TRBV5-1 and J is TRBJ2-7; 9 bases are shared with TRBD1. The CDR3 loop spans 14 amino acids. V trimming: 4 bases; J trimming: 6 bases; junction bases outside the gene matches: 8. In germline, CDR1 is SGHRS, CDR2 YFSETQ.

This clonotype was counted once. Here the CDR3 reads CASSQPRTHEQFF. The CDR3 DNA follows: TGTGCCAGCAGCCAGCCCCGGACACATGAGCAGTTCTTC. The genes are TRBV7-6 and TRBJ2-1; D possibly corresponds to TRBD1 (5 bases). Germline-derived CDR1 and CDR2 are SGHVS and FNYEAQ. The CDR3 is made up of 13 amino acids. V lost 5 bases and J lost 8, with 13 bases in between.

The chain employs TRBV6-2 or TRBV6-3 and TRBJ2-7; 8 bases line up with TRBD1. The V gene's germline CDR1 is MNHEY and CDR2 SVGEGT. The CDR3 is 14 amino acids. V gave up 8 bases and J gave up 0 bases; unmatched junction bases: 6. CDR3 coding DNA: TGTGCCAGCCGGGACAGGAGTGACTCCTACGAGCAGTACTTC. This translates into CASRDRSDSYEQYF.

This clonotype was seen many times. The chain carries TRBV20-1 and TRBJ1-1; 9 positions agree with TRBD1. The CDR3 extends over 18 amino acids. V shed 0 bases and J 1 base; nucleotides not matched to a gene: 12. CDR1 is DFQATT and CDR2 is SNEGSKA in the germline V gene (reference sequence). CDR3 coding DNA: TGCAGTGCTAGAGACCGCTCCGGGACAGGGCTATCGAACACTGAAGCTTTCTTT. The encoded protein is CSARDRSGTGLSNTEAFF.

V and J are TRBV29-1 and TRBJ2-5; D tentatively reads TRBD1 or TRBD2 (5 bases each). This CDR3 has 12 amino acids. V lost 4 bases and J lost 9, with 15 bases in between. CDR1 and CDR2 from the germline V gene are SQVTM and ANQGSEA. The CDR3 nucleotides are TGCAGCGTTGGGGTCCTTGAGGGGTCCCAGTACTTC. As protein: CSVGVLEGSQYF.

V and J are TRBV20-1 and TRBJ1-4, with 7 bases identical to TRBD1. From germline, CDR1 is DFQATT and CDR2 SNEGSKA (reference sequence). V shed 4 bases and J 10 bases; nucleotides not matched to a gene: 6. CDR3 length equals 12 residues. CDR3 protein: CSAIDRAGKLFF. DNA of the CDR3: TGCAGTGCTATAGACAGGGCAGGAAAACTGTTTTTT.

The V call is TRBV14, the J call TRBJ2-3; D may be TRBD2 (7 bases). Germline V gene data show CDR1 as SGHDN and CDR2 as FVKESK. V was shortened by 3 bases and J by 2 bases, with 12 bases between the two germline ends. The CDR3 is made up of 15 amino acids. CDR3 bases: TGTGCCAGCAGCCAGCGGGGGCACAACACAGATACGCAGTATTTT. Its protein product is CASSQRGHNTDTQYF.

This clonotype was picked up a small number of times. V is TRBV12-3 or TRBV12-4 and J is TRBJ2-3; D gene uncertain. The CDR3 has 14 residues. Trimming left V 3 bases short and J 1 base short, with 8 bases between. CDR3 loop: CASSLRPGTDTQYF. The DNA of the CDR3 is TGTGCCAGCAGTTTGCGGCCAGGCACAGATACGCAGTATTTT.

This clonotype has a count of ten or more. The V and J genes are TRBV30 and TRBJ1-5; the match to TRBD1 covers 8 bases. This CDR3 is built from 15 residues. V was clipped by 1 base and J by 1 base; unmatched bases: 3. Germline values: CDR1 GTSNPN, CDR2 SVGIG (reference sequence). The CDR3 is CAWSAGDRSNQPQHF. The CDR3 DNA reads as TGTGCCTGGAGTGCCGGGGACAGGAGCAATCAGCCCCAGCATTTT.

This chain connects TRBV5-1 to TRBJ2-1; 10 bases match TRBD2. This CDR3 comprises 14 residues. Germline V gives CDR1 SGHRS, CDR2 YFSETQ. With 3 bases clipped from V and 7 bases from J, the junction kept 4 bases outside the gene matches. The CDR3 protein is CASSSRTSGNEQFF. The CDR3 DNA sequence: TGCGCCAGCAGCTCAAGGACTAGCGGAAATGAGCAGTTCTTC.

The rearrangement uses TRBV29-1 and TRBJ2-6; D is ambiguous. The CDR3 loop spans 13 amino acids. CDR1 and CDR2 from the germline V gene are SQVTM and ANQGSEA. V gave up 7 bases and J gave up 2 bases, with 9 bases separating them. The CDR3 reads CSALNTGANVLTF. In nucleotides, the CDR3 is TGCAGCGCCCTGAACACTGGGGCCAACGTCCTGACTTTC.

The DNA for the CDR3 is TGTGCCACCAGTAGAGGCCAGGGAGTTGATGAGCAGTTCTTC. It is translated as CATSRGQGVDEQFF. The chain links TRBV24-1 to TRBJ2-1; D may correspond to TRBD1 or TRBD2 (5 bases each). CDR3 length: 14 amino acids. V shed 6 bases and J shed 8 bases, with 16 bases lying between them. From germline, CDR1 is KGHDR and CDR2 SFDVKD.

The rearrangement joins TRBV25-1 to TRBJ1-6; a possible D gene is TRBD1 (5 bases). Trimming removed 6 bases at V and 7 bases at J, with 13 bases between. Germline CDR1 and CDR2: MGHDK and SYGVNS. The CDR3 runs to 14 residues. CDR3 sequence: CASRGTTYNSPLHF. The CDR3 DNA follows: TGTGCCAGCAGGGGGACTACATACAATTCACCCCTCCACTTT.

The chain carries TRBV5-4 and TRBJ2-2; D may match TRBD1 or TRBD2 (5 bases each). Germline V gene sequence: CDR1 SGHNT, CDR2 YYREEE (reference sequence). Trimming removed 4 bases from V and 0 bases from J, with 16 bases in between. The CDR3 runs to 17 residues. In DNA form, the CDR3 reads TGTGCCAGCAGCGGGACCAGAGGGGATCCGAACACCGGGGAGCTGTTTTTT. Translating gives CASSGTRGDPNTGELFF.

This sequence joins TRBV7-9 and TRBJ2-5; 7 nucleotides align to TRBD2. The CDR3 spans 13 residues. Per germline, CDR1 SEHNR and CDR2 FQNEAQ (reference sequence). Trimming cost V 7 bases and J 1 base; bases outside gene matches: 3. The CDR3 bases are TGTGCCAGCACCCCGGGGGGCCAAGAGACCCAGTACTTC. This encodes CASTPGGQETQYF.

The chain combines TRBV2 with TRBJ2-3; D not certain. CDR1 is SNHLY, CDR2 FYNNEI, per germline. The CDR3 is made up of 16 amino acids. The V end was cut by 6 bases, the J end by 0 bases, with 16 bases between. The CDR3 sequence: CASRGSGQSSTDTQYF. CDR3 sequence (DNA): TGTGCCAGCAGGGGTTCAGGTCAATCTAGCACAGATACGCAGTATTTT. The full variable domain, in which reference TRBV2 and TRBJ2-3 provide the parts outside the CDR3, is EPEVTQTPSHQVTQMGQEVILRCVPISNHLYFYWYRQILGQKVEFLVSFYNNEISEKSEIFDDQFSVERPDGSNFTLKIRSTKLEDSAMYFCASRGSGQSSTDTQYFGPGTRLTVL.

The chain is built from TRBV9 and TRBJ1-1; no firm D call. V was cut by 0 bases and J by 0 bases, with 3 bases left in between. This CDR3 region has 13 residues. Per the germline V gene, CDR1 is SGDLS and CDR2 is YYNGEE. The chain's CDR3 is CASSVVLNTEAFF. Here the CDR3 DNA reads TGTGCCAGCAGCGTAGTTCTGAACACTGAAGCTTTCTTT.